Sequencing of this T cell receptor (beta chain) was carried out in a study of blood T cell repertoires in COVID-19. Measured with immunoSEQ multiplex PCR; TCRdb has only the in-frame clones, and not every one. Of 150,000 or so clones in the sample, roughly 84% were seen once. The V gene's germline CDR1 is MNHNS and CDR2 SASEGT. The CDR3 length is 13 residues. Trimming removed 5 bases at V and 6 bases at J, with 11 bases between. This receptor was taken from a man aged 60 to 69 who had recovered from COVID-19. Specimen: PBMCs or T cells enriched from blood (not recorded which). The rearrangement joins TRBV6-1 to TRBJ2-1; a weak D match, TRBD2 (6 bases). The CDR3 region is CASSFALANEQFF. Here the CDR3 DNA reads TGTGCCAGCAGTTTTGCACTAGCCAATGAGCAGTTCTTC.